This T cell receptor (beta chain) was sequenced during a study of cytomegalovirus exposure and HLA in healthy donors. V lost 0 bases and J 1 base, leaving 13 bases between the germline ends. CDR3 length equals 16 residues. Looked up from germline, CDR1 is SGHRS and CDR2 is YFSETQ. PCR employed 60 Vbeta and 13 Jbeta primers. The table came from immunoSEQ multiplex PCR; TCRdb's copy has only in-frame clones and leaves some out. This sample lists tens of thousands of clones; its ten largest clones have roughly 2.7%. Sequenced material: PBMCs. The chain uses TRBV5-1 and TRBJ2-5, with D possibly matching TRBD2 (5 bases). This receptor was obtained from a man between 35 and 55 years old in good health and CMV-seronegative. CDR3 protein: CASSLAGAGLQETQYF. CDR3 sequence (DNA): TGCGCCAGCAGCTTGGCCGGCGCCGGACTCCAAGAGACCCAGTACTTC.